This TCR beta chain emerged from a study of OX40 agonist ivuxolimab in advanced cancers. The study, taken as a whole, reports: In the expanded peripheral T cells, antigen specificity was never determined.

Sequencing used immunoSEQ multiplex PCR; TCRdb keeps in-frame clones, though not all of them. Of more than 85,000 clones listed, around 90% are singletons. On this clone: Its antigen is undetermined.

Sequencing used CD4+ or CD8+ T cells sorted from blood, obtained in a trial of the OX40 agonist ivuxolimab. The sequence was obtained from an adult with an advanced solid tumor such as melanoma, head and neck, liver or kidney cancer.

The CDR3 here is CASSLGLPGGDTQYF. CDR3 coding DNA: TGTGCCAGCAGCTTAGGCTTACCCGGAGGGGATACGCAGTATTTT. The chain combines TRBV7-9 with TRBJ2-3; perhaps TRBD2 as D (6 bases). Trimming cost V 1 base and J 6 bases, with 14 bases left between them. Germline V gene sequence: CDR1 SEHNR, CDR2 FQNEAQ (reference sequence). This CDR3 is built from 15 residues. The full variable domain, with the rest looked up from reference TRBV7-9 and TRBJ2-3, is DTGVSQNPRHKITKRGQNVTFRCDPISEHNRLYWYRQTLGQGPEFLTYFQNEAQLEKSRLLSDRFSAERPKGSFSTLEIQRTEQGDSAMYLCASSLGLPGGDTQYFGPGTRLTVL.